This is a list of T cell receptor beta chains from one sample in a study of blood T cell repertoires in COVID-19. Assay used: immunoSEQ multiplex PCR; TCRdb lists only in-frame clones, some missing. The sample shows 220,000 or so clones, around 83% of them seen only once. Sequenced sample: peripheral blood. Receptor source: a woman aged 45-60 years with COVID-19, enrolled during active disease. The CDR3 runs from the conserved cysteine through the conserved F or W. Each record gives: V gene, clone size, D gene, J gene, CDR3 DNA, CDR3 protein. The D gene is left open where the match is weak. Clone size is not always given. Where it is, it says once, few, many or a class for expanded clones.

>TRBV5-1|NA|TRBD1|TRBJ1-2
TGCGCCAGCAGCAATTCCGGGACAGGGACCTATGGCTACACCTTC
CASSNSGTGTYGYTF
>TRBV6-5|NA|TRBD2|TRBJ2-7
TGTGCCAGCAGTTACGCAGTAGCGGGGGTTGTATACGAGCAGTACTTC
CASSYAVAGVVYEQYF
>TRBV28|NA|NA|TRBJ1-2
TGTGCCAGCAGTTTATTGCGGACAGACTATGGCTACACCTTC
CASSLLRTDYGYTF
>TRBV7-2|once|NA|TRBJ1-5
TGTGCCAGCAGCATCACAGGGTTAGAGGGGCAGCCCCAGCATTTT
CASSITGLEGQPQHF
>TRBV18|NA|NA|TRBJ2-2
TGTGCCAGCTCACCACCCGGAAGGGGATCAGGGGAGCTGTTTTTT
CASSPPGRGSGELFF
>TRBV2|NA|NA|TRBJ2-7
TGTGCCAGCAGAAAAGGGGCAGGACCTTACGAGCAGTACTTC
CASRKGAGPYEQYF
>TRBV19|NA|TRBD1|TRBJ2-5
TGTGCCAGTAGACGGGACAGGGCGGAAGAGACCCAGTACTTC
CASRRDRAEETQYF
>TRBV7-2|NA|TRBD2|TRBJ2-1
TGTGCCAGCAGCTCCCAGACTAGCGGGGGGTCTGTACCGGGGTTCTTC
CASSSQTSGGSVPGFF
>TRBV5-6|NA|NA|TRBJ1-2
TGTGCCAGCAGCCTCACCCGGGGGGCGCATGGCTACACCTTC
CASSLTRGAHGYTF
>TRBV28|NA|TRBD1|TRBJ1-2
TGTGCCACCTCCCTGCCGGGACAGGGGGCTAACTATGGCTACACCTTC
CATSLPGQGANYGYTF
>TRBV10-3|NA|TRBD1|TRBJ1-2
TGTGCCATCAGTGAGGGTGGGACAGGGAATGGCTACACCTTC
CAISEGGTGNGYTF
>TRBV5-4|many|NA|TRBJ2-2
TGTGCCAGCAGCTTGGGGGCGGGGAACACCGGGGAGCTGTTTTTT
CASSLGAGNTGELFF
>TRBV19|NA|TRBD2|TRBJ2-3
TGTGCCAGTAGTCGCAAGCGGGGGCTGTGGGAAAATACGCAGTATTTT
CASSRKRGLWENTQYF
>TRBV7-9|NA|NA|TRBJ1-2
TGTGCCAGCAGCTCCTGGATAACCCTAGATGGCTACACCTTC
CASSSWITLDGYTF
>TRBV13|once|TRBD1|TRBJ2-3
TGTGCCAGCACCCCCGACAGGGGAAGAGATACGCAGTATTTT
CASTPDRGRDTQYF
>TRBV6-6|NA|TRBD2|TRBJ2-3
TGTGCCAGCAGTCAGGGACTAAACACAGATACGCAGTATTTT
CASSQGLNTDTQYF
>TRBV19|NA|NA|TRBJ2-1
TGTGCCAGTAGGCCCAGGGGCGGGGGAGAGCAGTTCTTC
CASRPRGGGEQFF